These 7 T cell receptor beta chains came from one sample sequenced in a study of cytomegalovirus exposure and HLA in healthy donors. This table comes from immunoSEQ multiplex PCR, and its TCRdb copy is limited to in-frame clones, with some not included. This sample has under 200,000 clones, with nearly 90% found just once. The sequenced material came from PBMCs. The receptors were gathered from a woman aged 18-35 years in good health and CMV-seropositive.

The chain's CDR3 is CASSLLTGNFEKLFF. The CDR3, as DNA: TGTGCCAGCAGCTTATTAACAGGGAATTTTGAAAAACTGTTTTTT. The genes are TRBV7-8 and TRBJ1-4; TRBD1 is a possible D gene (6 bases). Per germline, CDR1 SGHVS and CDR2 FQNEAQ. The CDR3 spans 15 residues. The V end lost 2 bases, the J end lost 7 bases, and 14 bases lay between the germline ends.

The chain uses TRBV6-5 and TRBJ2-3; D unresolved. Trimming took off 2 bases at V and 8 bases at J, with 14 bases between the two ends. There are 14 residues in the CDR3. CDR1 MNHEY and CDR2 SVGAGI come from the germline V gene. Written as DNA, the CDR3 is TGTGCCAGCAGTTACGGGCCAGATCGCCTTACGCAGTATTTT. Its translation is CASSYGPDRLTQYF.

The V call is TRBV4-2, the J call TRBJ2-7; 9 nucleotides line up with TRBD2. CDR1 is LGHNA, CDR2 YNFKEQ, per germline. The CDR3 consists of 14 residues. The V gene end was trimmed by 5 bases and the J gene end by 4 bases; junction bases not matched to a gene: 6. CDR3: CASSSTSGEYEQYF. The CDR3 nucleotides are TGTGCCAGCAGCTCGACTAGCGGAGAGTACGAGCAGTACTTC.

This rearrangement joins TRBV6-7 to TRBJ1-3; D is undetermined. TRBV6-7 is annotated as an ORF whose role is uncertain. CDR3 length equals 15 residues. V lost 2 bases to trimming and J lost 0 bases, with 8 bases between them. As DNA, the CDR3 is TGTGCCAGCAGTTACCATTGCTACTCTGGAAACACCATATATTTT. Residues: CASSYHCYSGNTIYF.

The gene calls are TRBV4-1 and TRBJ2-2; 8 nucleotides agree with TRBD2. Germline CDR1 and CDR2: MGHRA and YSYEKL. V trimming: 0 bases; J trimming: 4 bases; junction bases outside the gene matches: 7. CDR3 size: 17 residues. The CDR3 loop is CASSQDSPSGLTGELFF. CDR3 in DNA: TGCGCCAGCAGCCAAGATAGCCCTAGCGGGCTCACCGGGGAGCTGTTTTTT.

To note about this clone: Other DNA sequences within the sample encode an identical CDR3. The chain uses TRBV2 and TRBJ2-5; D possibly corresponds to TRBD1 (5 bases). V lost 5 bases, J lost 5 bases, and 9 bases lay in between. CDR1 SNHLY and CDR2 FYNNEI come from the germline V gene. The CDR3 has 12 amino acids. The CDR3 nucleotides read TGTGCCAGCAGTCAGGGCCAGGAGACCCAGTACTTC. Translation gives CASSQGQETQYF.

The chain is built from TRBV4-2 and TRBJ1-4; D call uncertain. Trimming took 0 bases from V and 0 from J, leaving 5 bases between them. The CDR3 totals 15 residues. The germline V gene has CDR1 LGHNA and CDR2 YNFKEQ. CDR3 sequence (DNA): TGTGCCAGCAGCCAAGATCCTGCAACTAATGAAAAACTGTTTTTT. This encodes CASSQDPATNEKLFF.